These T cell receptor beta chains were read from a single sample in a study of CD8+CD57+ T cells in acquired aplastic anemia. TCRdb used MiXCR to reprocess the reads, holding one entry per CDR3 protein. The top ten hold 2.5% of the sample, which has fewer than 150,000 distinct CDR3 sequences, 48% seen once. Material for sequencing was sorted CD4+, CD8+, or CD8+CD57+ T cells (not recorded which) from PBMCs. The receptors shown here come from a human donor in good health, serving as a control. The CDR3 runs from the conserved cysteine through the conserved F or W. Fields, in order: V gene, J gene, clone size, D gene, CDR3 DNA, CDR3 protein. D genes are given only for firm matches. Clone size appears in some rows only: once, few, many, or a class for an expanded clone.

V: TRBV15; J: TRBJ2-5; size: -; D: TRBD2; DNA: TGTGCCACCAGCAGAGGTTCGTTAGCGGGAGGCGGCCAAGAGACCCAGTACTTC; CDR3: CATSRGSLAGGGQETQYF
V: TRBV10-2; J: TRBJ2-1; size: many; D: TRBD2; DNA: TGCGCCAGCGTTTTAGGACTAGCGGGGGCACACTCCTACAATGAGCAGTTCTTC; CDR3: CASVLGLAGAHSYNEQFF
V: TRBV29-1; J: TRBJ2-7; size: -; D: TRBD2; DNA: TGCAGCTGCGTGACTAGCGGCGAGCAGTACTTC; CDR3: CSCVTSGEQYF
V: TRBV6-1; J: TRBJ2-1; size: -; D: TRBD2; DNA: TGTGCCAGCATGACGGGCAGCGGGGGGCCATCCCCCAATGAGCAGTTCTTC; CDR3: CASMTGSGGPSPNEQFF
V: TRBV7-3; J: TRBJ2-1; size: -; D: TRBD1; DNA: TGTGCCAGCAGCCCCCAGGGGGCCTCCGATGAGCAGTTCTTC; CDR3: CASSPQGASDEQFF
V: TRBV19; J: TRBJ2-3; size: -; D: TRBD2; DNA: TGTGCCAGTAGGCGGACTAGCGGGGGGACAGATACGCAGTATTTT; CDR3: CASRRTSGGTDTQYF
V: TRBV19; J: TRBJ1-1; size: many; D: TRBD1; DNA: TGTGCCAGTACCCAGGGGGCGATGAACACTGAAGCTTTCTTT; CDR3: CASTQGAMNTEAFF
V: TRBV6-5; J: TRBJ1-1; size: -; D: -; DNA: TGTGCCAGCAGTTTGGACCGAGTGAACACTGAAGCTTTCTTT; CDR3: CASSLDRVNTEAFF
V: TRBV7-6; J: TRBJ2-7; size: medium-sized; D: TRBD1; DNA: TGTGCCAGCAGCTTAACAGGGGGGTACGAGCAGTACTTC; CDR3: CASSLTGGYEQYF
V: TRBV19; J: TRBJ2-7; size: many; D: TRBD2; DNA: TGTGCCAGTAGCCCCCGATGGGCTAGCGGGGGGGTAGTGTCCTACGAGCAGTACTTC; CDR3: CASSPRWASGGVVSYEQYF
V: TRBV5-5; J: TRBJ2-7; size: many; D: TRBD1; DNA: TGTGCCAGCAGCTTGGACAGGGGGGCGATGTACGAGCAGTACTTC; CDR3: CASSLDRGAMYEQYF
V: TRBV20-1; J: TRBJ2-7; size: -; D: -; DNA: TGCAGTGCGGGGGAGACAGACGGTCCGGAGTACTACGAGCAGTACTTC; CDR3: CSAGETDGPEYYEQYF
V: TRBV5-1; J: TRBJ2-3; size: -; D: -; DNA: TGCGCCAGCAGCTTGGCCAGAGGTGGGGATACGCAGTATTTT; CDR3: CASSLARGGDTQYF
V: TRBV20-1; J: TRBJ1-6; size: many; D: -; DNA: TGCAGTGCTAGAGCCCGAGGCTCTAGGGGTTCACCCCTCCACTTT; CDR3: CSARARGSRGSPLHF
V: TRBV7-2; J: TRBJ1-5; size: many; D: -; DNA: TGTGCCAGCAGCTACTCTAGCGGGGGTTCCAACAATCAGCCCCAGCATTTT; CDR3: CASSYSSGGSNNQPQHF
V: TRBV11-2; J: TRBJ2-3; size: -; D: TRBD2; DNA: TGTGCCAGCAGCAGGACTAGCGGGGGGGCCGCAGATACGCAGTATTTT; CDR3: CASSRTSGGAADTQYF
V: TRBV19; J: TRBJ1-2; size: -; D: -; DNA: TGTGCCAGCCTGCCCCTCATCTGCTACACCTTC; CDR3: CASLPLICYTF
V: TRBV29-1; J: TRBJ2-5; size: -; D: TRBD2; DNA: TGCAGCGGAGGGACTAGCGGGGGGCAAGAGACCCAGTACTTC; CDR3: CSGGTSGGQETQYF
V: TRBV18; J: TRBJ2-1; size: -; D: -; DNA: TGTGCCAGCTCATCGATGGACAGCCGCTCCTACAATGAGCAGTTCTTC; CDR3: CASSSMDSRSYNEQFF
V: TRBV12-3/TRBV12-4; J: TRBJ1-6; size: many; D: -; DNA: TGTGCCAGCAGTCTTAGGATCGGGAATTCACCCCTCCACTTT; CDR3: CASSLRIGNSPLHF
V: TRBV7-9; J: TRBJ1-3; size: many; D: -; DNA: TGTGCCAGCAGCTCGTTGACAGGTTGGTCCTCTGGAAACACCATATATTTT; CDR3: CASSSLTGWSSGNTIYF
V: TRBV15; J: TRBJ2-7; size: few; D: TRBD1; DNA: TGTGCCACCAGCAGAGAGGGACAGGGTGACGAGCAGTACTTC; CDR3: CATSREGQGDEQYF
V: TRBV19; J: TRBJ1-4; size: -; D: -; DNA: TGTGCCAGTAGTATAGCGGGAGCAACTAATGAAAAACTGTTTTTT; CDR3: CASSIAGATNEKLFF
V: TRBV10-3; J: TRBJ1-1; size: -; D: -; DNA: TGTGCCATCAGTGAGAGTGGGGATTGGGCCACTGAAGCTTTCTTT; CDR3: CAISESGDWATEAFF
V: TRBV6-5; J: TRBJ2-7; size: many; D: -; DNA: TGTGCCAGCAGTTACTCGCCTTCAGGGTATGAGCAGTACTTC; CDR3: CASSYSPSGYEQYF
V: TRBV20-1; J: TRBJ1-2; size: -; D: -; DNA: TGCAGTGCTAGATTCACCGAGTCGGGTGGCTACACCTTC; CDR3: CSARFTESGGYTF
V: TRBV20-1; J: TRBJ1-2; size: -; D: TRBD1; DNA: TGCAGTGCTAGGAAACGAGGACAGGGCTATGGCTACACCTTC; CDR3: CSARKRGQGYGYTF
V: TRBV12-3/TRBV12-4; J: TRBJ1-3; size: -; D: -; DNA: TGTGCCAGCAGAAGTCTTGGAAACACCATATATTTT; CDR3: CASRSLGNTIYF
V: TRBV6-2/TRBV6-3; J: TRBJ2-1; size: many; D: TRBD2; DNA: TGTGCCAGCAGTTACGCCACTAGCGGGGTAAATGAGCAGTTCTTC; CDR3: CASSYATSGVNEQFF